This is a list of T cell receptor beta chains from one sample in a study of T cells in Graves' hyperthyroidism and ophthalmopathy. One entry per CDR3 protein results from TCRdb running MiXCR on the multiplex PCR reads. The repertoire holds a few hundred thousand distinct CDR3 sequences, with 16% as singletons. Sequenced material: blood. These receptors were taken from a woman aged 40 to 50 with Graves' ophthalmopathy. CDR3s include the opening cysteine and the closing phenylalanine or tryptophan. The D gene is left open where the match is weak. Clone size appears in some rows only: once, few, many, or a class for an expanded clone.

v_gene: TRBV6-4
d_gene: TRBD2
j_gene: TRBJ2-7
abundance: .
CDR3aa: CASRLGLAGGTTYEQYF
CDR3nt: TGTGCCAGCAGATTGGGACTAGCGGGAGGCACTACCTACGAGCAGTACTTC

v_gene: TRBV30
d_gene: .
j_gene: TRBJ1-6
abundance: many
CDR3aa: CAWSEGSNSPLHF
CDR3nt: TGTGCCTGGAGTGAGGGGAGTAATTCACCCCTCCACTTT

v_gene: TRBV9
d_gene: TRBD1
j_gene: TRBJ1-1
abundance: .
CDR3aa: CASSTDRGNAEAFF
CDR3nt: TGTGCCAGCAGCACAGACAGGGGGAACGCTGAAGCTTTCTTT

v_gene: TRBV5-5
d_gene: .
j_gene: TRBJ1-4
abundance: few
CDR3aa: CASSLGTAEKLFF
CDR3nt: TGTGCCAGCAGCTTGGGGACAGCTGAAAAACTGTTTTTT

v_gene: TRBV29-1
d_gene: TRBD1
j_gene: TRBJ1-2
abundance: .
CDR3aa: CSVTGTGDGYTF
CDR3nt: TGCAGCGTCACCGGGACAGGGGATGGCTACACCTTC

v_gene: TRBV20-1
d_gene: .
j_gene: TRBJ1-5
abundance: many
CDR3aa: CSARAEGGLSNQPQHF
CDR3nt: TGCAGTGCTAGGGCAGAGGGAGGGCTTAGCAATCAGCCCCAGCATTTT

v_gene: TRBV19
d_gene: TRBD1
j_gene: TRBJ2-6
abundance: few
CDR3aa: CASKTGVSSGANVLTF
CDR3nt: TGTGCCAGCAAGACAGGGGTGTCCTCTGGGGCCAACGTCCTGACTTTC

v_gene: TRBV6-2/TRBV6-3
d_gene: .
j_gene: TRBJ2-1
abundance: many
CDR3aa: CASSLSSEGNEQFF
CDR3nt: TGTGCCAGCAGTTTGTCGTCAGAAGGCAATGAGCAGTTCTTC

v_gene: TRBV30
d_gene: TRBD1
j_gene: TRBJ2-3
abundance: few
CDR3aa: CAWNVGTGVADTQYF
CDR3nt: TGTGCCTGGAACGTCGGGACAGGGGTCGCAGATACGCAGTATTTT

v_gene: TRBV28
d_gene: .
j_gene: TRBJ2-7
abundance: many
CDR3aa: CASRFGPEQYF
CDR3nt: TGTGCCAGCAGATTCGGGCCCGAGCAGTACTTC

v_gene: TRBV7-2
d_gene: .
j_gene: TRBJ1-1
abundance: .
CDR3aa: CASSQGVQPMNTEAFF
CDR3nt: TGTGCCAGCAGCCAAGGGGTACAGCCAATGAACACTGAAGCTTTCTTT

v_gene: TRBV7-9
d_gene: TRBD1
j_gene: TRBJ1-4
abundance: once
CDR3aa: CASSLRGTADEKLFF
CDR3nt: TGTGCCAGCAGCTTACGCGGGACAGCCGATGAAAAACTGTTTTTT

v_gene: TRBV18
d_gene: TRBD1
j_gene: TRBJ1-1
abundance: many
CDR3aa: CASSQTDRDTKAFF
CDR3nt: TGTGCCAGCTCACAGACCGACAGGGACACTAAAGCTTTCTTT

v_gene: TRBV5-1
d_gene: .
j_gene: TRBJ2-5
abundance: few
CDR3aa: CASSLGDTASLKTQYF
CDR3nt: TGCGCCAGCAGCTTGGGGGACACGGCCTCTCTGAAGACCCAGTACTTC

v_gene: TRBV27
d_gene: TRBD2
j_gene: TRBJ2-5
abundance: .
CDR3aa: CASRGRVLISETQYF
CDR3nt: TGTGCCTCCCGCGGGAGGGTTTTGATTTCAGAGACCCAGTACTTC

v_gene: TRBV29-1
d_gene: .
j_gene: TRBJ2-1
abundance: .
CDR3aa: CSVEGQPRYNEQFF
CDR3nt: TGCAGCGTTGAAGGCCAACCAAGGTACAATGAGCAGTTCTTC

v_gene: TRBV30
d_gene: .
j_gene: TRBJ2-7
abundance: many
CDR3aa: CAWSGDLWEQYF
CDR3nt: TGTGCCTGGAGTGGGGATCTTTGGGAGCAGTACTTC

v_gene: TRBV28
d_gene: TRBD1
j_gene: TRBJ2-7
abundance: many
CDR3aa: CASSFLQGAPAGPYEQYF
CDR3nt: TGTGCCAGCAGCTTCTTGCAGGGGGCGCCGGCAGGACCCTACGAGCAGTACTTC

v_gene: TRBV18
d_gene: TRBD1
j_gene: TRBJ1-1
abundance: many
CDR3aa: CASDPAGGGYTEAFF
CDR3nt: TGTGCCAGCGATCCGGCAGGGGGGGGGTACACTGAAGCTTTCTTT

v_gene: TRBV12-3/TRBV12-4
d_gene: .
j_gene: TRBJ1-6
abundance: .
CDR3aa: CASRATGALALHF
CDR3nt: TGTGCCAGCAGGGCGACAGGAGCTTTGGCCCTCCACTTT

v_gene: TRBV7-7
d_gene: .
j_gene: TRBJ2-1
abundance: many
CDR3aa: CASSLREYNEQFF
CDR3nt: TGTGCTAGCAGCTTAAGGGAGTACAATGAGCAGTTCTTC

v_gene: TRBV5-1
d_gene: .
j_gene: TRBJ1-1
abundance: .
CDR3aa: CASSLGGRDTGAFF
CDR3nt: TGCGCCAGCAGCTTGGGAGGGCGGGACACTGGAGCTTTCTTT

v_gene: TRBV18
d_gene: .
j_gene: TRBJ1-1
abundance: .
CDR3aa: CASSRLEGSNTEAFF
CDR3nt: TGTGCCAGCTCACGCCTGGAGGGCTCGAACACTGAAGCTTTCTTT

v_gene: TRBV18
d_gene: .
j_gene: TRBJ2-1
abundance: many
CDR3aa: CASSLPSANEQFF
CDR3nt: TGTGCCAGCTCACTGCCTAGTGCCAATGAGCAGTTCTTC

v_gene: TRBV2
d_gene: .
j_gene: TRBJ2-5
abundance: many
CDR3aa: CASRASETQYF
CDR3nt: TGTGCCAGCAGGGCGTCGGAGACCCAGTACTTC